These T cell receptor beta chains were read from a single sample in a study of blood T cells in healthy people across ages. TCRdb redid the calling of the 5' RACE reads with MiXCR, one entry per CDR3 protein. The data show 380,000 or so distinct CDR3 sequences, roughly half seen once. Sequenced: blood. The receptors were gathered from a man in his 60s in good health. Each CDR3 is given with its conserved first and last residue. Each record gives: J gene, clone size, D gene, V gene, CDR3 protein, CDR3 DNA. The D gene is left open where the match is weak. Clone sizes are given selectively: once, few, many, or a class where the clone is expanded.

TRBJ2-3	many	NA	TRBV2	CASRVEYTTDTQYF	TGTGCCAGCAGGGTAGAATACACGACAGATACGCAGTATTTT
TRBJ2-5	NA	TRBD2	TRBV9	CASSVGRAGPQETQYF	TGTGCCAGCAGCGTAGGGCGAGCGGGGCCACAAGAGACCCAGTACTTC
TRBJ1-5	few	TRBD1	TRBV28	CASTIQGNSNQPQHF	TGTGCCAGCACCATACAGGGGAATAGCAATCAGCCCCAGCATTTT
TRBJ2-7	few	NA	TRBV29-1	CSVSGAASYEQYF	TGCAGCGTTTCGGGAGCGGCCTCCTACGAGCAGTACTTC
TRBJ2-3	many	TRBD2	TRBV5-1	CASSPGLAGADTQYF	TGCGCCAGCAGTCCGGGACTAGCGGGGGCAGATACGCAGTATTTT
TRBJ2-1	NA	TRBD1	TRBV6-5	CASSYSISPTTRQGNEQFF	TGTGCCAGCAGTTACTCGATATCCCCCACGACTCGACAGGGAAATGAGCAGTTCTTC
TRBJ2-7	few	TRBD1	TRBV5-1	CASSGGTGDSYNEQYF	TGCGCCAGCAGCGGAGGGACAGGGGATTCCTACAATGAGCAGTACTTC
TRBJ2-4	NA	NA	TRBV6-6	CANHGLEGSYNEQYF	TGTGCCAACCATGGTTTGGAGGGATCCTACAATGAGCAGTACTTC
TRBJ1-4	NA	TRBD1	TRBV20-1	CSATQGNQDPTNEKLFF	TGCAGTGCTACACAGGGGAACCAGGATCCAACTAATGAAAAACTGTTTTTT
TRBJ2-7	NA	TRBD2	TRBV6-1	CASSGRLAGASYEQYF	TGTGCCAGCAGTGGCCGACTAGCGGGGGCATCCTACGAGCAGTACTTC
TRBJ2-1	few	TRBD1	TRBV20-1	CSASLWDRGHGEQFF	TGCAGTGCTAGCCTTTGGGACAGGGGGCATGGTGAGCAGTTCTTC
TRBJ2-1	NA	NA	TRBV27	CASSLSPYNEQFF	TGTGCCAGCAGTTTAAGCCCTTACAATGAGCAGTTCTTC
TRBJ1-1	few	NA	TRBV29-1	CSVGPLQGTAEAFF	TGCAGCGTTGGTCCCTTACAGGGTACGGCTGAAGCTTTCTTT
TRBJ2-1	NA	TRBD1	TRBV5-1	CASRLTGGGYNEQFF	TGCGCCAGCAGGCTTACAGGGGGCGGCTACAATGAGCAGTTCTTC
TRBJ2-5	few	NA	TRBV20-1	CSAPGRGETQYF	TGCAGTGCACCGGGACGGGGAGAGACCCAGTACTTC
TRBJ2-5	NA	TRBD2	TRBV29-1	CSVEVRLASETQYF	TGCAGCGTTGAAGTGCGACTAGCCTCCGAGACCCAGTACTTC
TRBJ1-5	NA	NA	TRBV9	CASSVADTQHF	TGTGCCAGCAGCGTAGCTGATACGCAGCATTTT
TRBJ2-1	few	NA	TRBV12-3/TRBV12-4	CASSPSGLSYNEQFF	TGTGCCAGCAGCCCCAGCGGGCTCTCCTACAATGAGCAGTTCTTC